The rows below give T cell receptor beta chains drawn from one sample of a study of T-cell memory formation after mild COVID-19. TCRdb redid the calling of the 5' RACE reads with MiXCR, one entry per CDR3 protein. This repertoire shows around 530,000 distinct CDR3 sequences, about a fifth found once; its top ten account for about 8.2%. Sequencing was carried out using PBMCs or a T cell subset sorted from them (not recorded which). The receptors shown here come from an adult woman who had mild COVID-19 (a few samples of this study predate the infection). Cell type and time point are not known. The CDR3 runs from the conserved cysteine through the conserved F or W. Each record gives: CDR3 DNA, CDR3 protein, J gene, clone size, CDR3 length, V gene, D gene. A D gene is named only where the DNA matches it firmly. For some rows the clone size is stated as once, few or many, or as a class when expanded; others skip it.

CDR3nt: TGTGCCAGCAGTCGATTGGCCGGGACGGTTAATGAAAAACTGATTTTT
CDR3aa: CASSRLAGTVNEKLIF
j_gene: TRBJ1-4
abundance: few
len: 16
v_gene: TRBV27
d_gene: NA

CDR3nt: TGTGCCAGCAGTGCGCTAGCGGGGGGAAGTCAGGTGCAGTTCTTC
CDR3aa: CASSALAGGSQVQFF
j_gene: TRBJ2-1
abundance: few
len: 15
v_gene: TRBV2
d_gene: TRBD2

CDR3nt: TGTGCCAGCAGGCACGGGACAAACACCGGGGAGCTGTTTTTT
CDR3aa: CASRHGTNTGELFF
j_gene: TRBJ2-2
abundance: few
len: 14
v_gene: TRBV12-3/TRBV12-4
d_gene: NA

CDR3nt: TGTGCCAGCAGCTCCGGGGGGACCCTTATGACCTACGAGCAGTACTTC
CDR3aa: CASSSGGTLMTYEQYF
j_gene: TRBJ2-7
abundance: few
len: 16
v_gene: TRBV7-9
d_gene: TRBD2

CDR3nt: TGCAGTGCATCAGGAGCGGGAGCTTTCTCCTACGAGCAGTACTTC
CDR3aa: CSASGAGAFSYEQYF
j_gene: TRBJ2-7
abundance: NA
len: 15
v_gene: TRBV20-1
d_gene: TRBD2

CDR3nt: TGTGCCAGCAGTGAATATAGCGGGAGGGCCGGGCAGTTCTTC
CDR3aa: CASSEYSGRAGQFF
j_gene: TRBJ2-1
abundance: NA
len: 14
v_gene: TRBV2
d_gene: TRBD2

CDR3nt: TGCGCCAGCAGCCCCAACCGACAGGGAAGTGAAAAACTGTTTTTT
CDR3aa: CASSPNRQGSEKLFF
j_gene: TRBJ1-4
abundance: NA
len: 15
v_gene: TRBV5-1
d_gene: TRBD1

CDR3nt: TGTGCCAGCAGCGTAGATCAAGGGCACAGGGCTTTCTTT
CDR3aa: CASSVDQGHRAFF
j_gene: TRBJ1-1
abundance: NA
len: 13
v_gene: TRBV9
d_gene: NA

CDR3nt: TGTGCCACCTCGAGAGGGAACAGGGGCGAAGAGCAGTACTTC
CDR3aa: CATSRGNRGEEQYF
j_gene: TRBJ2-7
abundance: NA
len: 14
v_gene: TRBV24-1
d_gene: TRBD1

CDR3nt: TGTGCCAGCTCACCGGCAGGGAAGGCAGATACGCAGTATTTT
CDR3aa: CASSPAGKADTQYF
j_gene: TRBJ2-3
abundance: few
len: 14
v_gene: TRBV18
d_gene: NA

CDR3nt: TGCGCCAGCAGTTACAGGGGCGACACTGAAGCTTTCTTT
CDR3aa: CASSYRGDTEAFF
j_gene: TRBJ1-1
abundance: NA
len: 13
v_gene: TRBV4-1
d_gene: TRBD1

CDR3nt: TGTGCCAGCAGCTTCACCCAGGGGGCGGATGAGCAGTTCTTC
CDR3aa: CASSFTQGADEQFF
j_gene: TRBJ2-1
abundance: NA
len: 14
v_gene: TRBV11-2
d_gene: TRBD1

CDR3nt: TGTGCCAGCAGTTACTCGTTTGATCAGCCCCAGCATTTT
CDR3aa: CASSYSFDQPQHF
j_gene: TRBJ1-5
abundance: NA
len: 13
v_gene: TRBV6-5
d_gene: NA

CDR3nt: TGCGCCAGCAGCTCTGGACTAGCGGGAGAGGCGTTCTACTCCAATGAGCAGTTCTTC
CDR3aa: CASSSGLAGEAFYSNEQFF
j_gene: TRBJ2-1
abundance: NA
len: 19
v_gene: TRBV5-1
d_gene: TRBD2

CDR3nt: TGCGCCAGCAGATTGGTCCCACTAGCGGGGAGCAATGAGCAGTTCTTC
CDR3aa: CASRLVPLAGSNEQFF
j_gene: TRBJ2-1
abundance: few
len: 16
v_gene: TRBV5-1
d_gene: TRBD2

CDR3nt: TGCAGCGTTGCGGGCAGATCGAACACTGAAGCTTTCTTT
CDR3aa: CSVAGRSNTEAFF
j_gene: TRBJ1-1
abundance: NA
len: 13
v_gene: TRBV29-1
d_gene: NA

CDR3nt: TGTGCCAGCTCACCACCGTTAGGGATCACAGATACGCAGTATTTT
CDR3aa: CASSPPLGITDTQYF
j_gene: TRBJ2-3
abundance: few
len: 15
v_gene: TRBV18
d_gene: NA

CDR3nt: TGTGCCAGCTCGCAGGGACACGCGAACACCGGGGAGCTGTTTTTT
CDR3aa: CASSQGHANTGELFF
j_gene: TRBJ2-2
abundance: few
len: 15
v_gene: TRBV18
d_gene: NA

CDR3nt: TGCAGCGTTGAAGATCATACGGCGGGGTGGGGCACCGGGGAGCTGTTTTTT
CDR3aa: CSVEDHTAGWGTGELFF
j_gene: TRBJ2-2
abundance: few
len: 17
v_gene: TRBV29-1
d_gene: NA

CDR3nt: TGTGCCACCAGCAGAGGGCAGGGGGGCACAGATACGCAGTATTTT
CDR3aa: CATSRGQGGTDTQYF
j_gene: TRBJ2-3
abundance: few
len: 15
v_gene: TRBV15
d_gene: TRBD1

CDR3nt: TGTGCCAGCAGCTCAGGACAGGGAACTAATGAAAAACTGTTTTTT
CDR3aa: CASSSGQGTNEKLFF
j_gene: TRBJ1-4
abundance: few
len: 15
v_gene: TRBV7-9
d_gene: TRBD1

CDR3nt: TGTGCCAGCAGTTTGCCCCGCGATACGCAGTATTTT
CDR3aa: CASSLPRDTQYF
j_gene: TRBJ2-3
abundance: NA
len: 12
v_gene: TRBV12-3/TRBV12-4
d_gene: NA

CDR3nt: TGTGCCAGCAGTGGACCAGGCTCCTACAATGAGCAGTTCTTC
CDR3aa: CASSGPGSYNEQFF
j_gene: TRBJ2-1
abundance: NA
len: 14
v_gene: TRBV12-3/TRBV12-4
d_gene: NA

CDR3nt: TGTGCCAGCAGCTCGAGGACAGGGGTTGGGGAGACCCAGTACTTC
CDR3aa: CASSSRTGVGETQYF
j_gene: TRBJ2-5
abundance: NA
len: 15
v_gene: TRBV13
d_gene: TRBD1

CDR3nt: TGTGCCAGCAGCCAAGGCCAGGGGAACACTGAAGCTTTCTTT
CDR3aa: CASSQGQGNTEAFF
j_gene: TRBJ1-1
abundance: few
len: 14
v_gene: TRBV3-1
d_gene: NA

CDR3nt: TGCGCCAGCAGCCTGGAGGGGACGAACACTGAAGCTTTCTTT
CDR3aa: CASSLEGTNTEAFF
j_gene: TRBJ1-1
abundance: few
len: 14
v_gene: TRBV5-1
d_gene: NA

CDR3nt: TGTGCCAGCAGCTTAGCAGGTTGGAGCAATCAGCCCCAGCATTTT
CDR3aa: CASSLAGWSNQPQHF
j_gene: TRBJ1-5
abundance: many
len: 15
v_gene: TRBV7-8
d_gene: NA

CDR3nt: TGTGCCAGCACCCGACTAGCGGCGAACACCGGGGAGCTGTTTTTT
CDR3aa: CASTRLAANTGELFF
j_gene: TRBJ2-2
abundance: few
len: 15
v_gene: TRBV6-2/TRBV6-3
d_gene: TRBD2